The source of this T cell receptor (beta chain) is a study of blood T cells in healthy people across ages. Study findings and constraints: Higher diversity and more naive CD4+ cells were features of long-lived donors, compared to aged donors. Strong correlation was found linking TCR beta diversity to naive T cell percentage.

PCR was performed a second time for about 7 to 12 cycles using a sample-barcoded 5' primer and a J-beta primer mix. TCRdb re-called the 5' RACE reads with MiXCR, one entry per CDR3 protein. This table has more than 900,000 distinct CDR3 sequences, under 30% appearing once. This CDR3 region has 18 residues. Germline V CDR1 and CDR2: KGHSY, FQNENV. The amount of total RNA extracted per sample was at least 6 micrograms. In the case of this clonotype: What it binds is unknown.

The same sample was also studied in work on T cells of mothers and their children. That source reports: Similar thymic selection effects on TCR recombination output appear in pairs, both related and unrelated.

The sequencing input was blood. The chain joins TRBV16 to TRBJ2-5, with 10 nucleotides matching TRBD2. Near its end, the DNA agrees better with TRBJ2-1, so the J call may be wrong. The sequence came from a girl aged 2-10 years in good health. The CDR3 region is CASSHIRVLAGLGGEQFF. Written as DNA, the CDR3 is TGTGCCAGCAGCCATATCCGAGTACTAGCGGGATTAGGTGGTGAGCAGTTCTTC.